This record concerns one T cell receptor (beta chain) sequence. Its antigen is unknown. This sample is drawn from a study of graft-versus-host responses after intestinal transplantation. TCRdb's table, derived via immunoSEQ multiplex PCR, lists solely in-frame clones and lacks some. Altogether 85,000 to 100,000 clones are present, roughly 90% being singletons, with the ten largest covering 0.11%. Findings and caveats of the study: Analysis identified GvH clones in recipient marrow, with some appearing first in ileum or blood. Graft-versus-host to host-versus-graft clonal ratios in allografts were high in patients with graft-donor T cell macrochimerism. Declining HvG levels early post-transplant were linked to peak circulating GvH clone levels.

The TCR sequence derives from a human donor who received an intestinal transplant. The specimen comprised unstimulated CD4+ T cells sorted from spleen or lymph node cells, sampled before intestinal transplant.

The CDR3 DNA follows: TGTGCCAGCAGCTGGGCTAGCGGGTACAATGAGCAGTTCTTC. Translation: CASSWASGYNEQFF. The chain joins TRBV7-9 to TRBJ2-1; the match to TRBD2 covers 8 bases. The ends lost 4 bases at V and 4 bases at J; junction bases unmatched: 3. The CDR3 is made up of 14 amino acids. Germline V CDR1 and CDR2: SEHNR, FQNEAQ (reference sequence).